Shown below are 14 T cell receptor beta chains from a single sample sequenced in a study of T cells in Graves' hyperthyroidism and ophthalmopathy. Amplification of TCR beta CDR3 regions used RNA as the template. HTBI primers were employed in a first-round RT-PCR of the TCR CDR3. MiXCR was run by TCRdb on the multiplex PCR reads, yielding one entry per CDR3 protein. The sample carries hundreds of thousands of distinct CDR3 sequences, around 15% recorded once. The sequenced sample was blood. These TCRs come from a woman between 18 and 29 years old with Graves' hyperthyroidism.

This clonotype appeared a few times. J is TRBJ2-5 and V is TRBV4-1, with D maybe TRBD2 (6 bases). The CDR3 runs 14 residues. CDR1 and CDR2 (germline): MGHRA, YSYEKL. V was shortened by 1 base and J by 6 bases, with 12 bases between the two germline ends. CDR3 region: CASSQGGSGKTQYF. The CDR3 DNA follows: TGCGCCAGCAGCCAAGGGGGTAGCGGAAAGACCCAGTACTTC.

The CDR3 DNA reads as TGTGCCATCAGTCGGGACGGGACAGGGGTCTACGAGCAGTACTTC. This translates into CAISRDGTGVYEQYF. The chain is built from TRBV10-3 and TRBJ2-7, with 10 bases identical to TRBD1. The CDR3 loop spans 15 amino acids. V trimming: 5 bases; J trimming: 3 bases; junction bases outside the gene matches: 7. Germline V gene data show CDR1 as ENHRY and CDR2 as SYGVKD.

This chain's CDR3 is CASRIGLAGTMSSYEQYF. The CDR3 DNA is TGTGCCAGCAGAATCGGACTAGCGGGGACAATGAGCTCCTACGAGCAGTACTTC. V and J are TRBV7-2 and TRBJ2-7; 12 bases align to TRBD2. The CDR3 is 18 amino acids. Germline V gene data show CDR1 as SGHTA and CDR2 as FQGNSA. The J segment lost 0 bases and the V segment lost 6 bases, leaving 12 bases of the junction unmatched. Variable domain in full (rest from reference TRBV7-2 and TRBJ2-7): GAGVSQSPSNKVTEKGKDVELRCDPISGHTALYWYRQSLGQGLEFLIYFQGNSAPDKSGLPSDRFSAERTGGSVSTLTIQRTQQEDSAVYLCASRIGLAGTMSSYEQYFGPGTRLTVT.

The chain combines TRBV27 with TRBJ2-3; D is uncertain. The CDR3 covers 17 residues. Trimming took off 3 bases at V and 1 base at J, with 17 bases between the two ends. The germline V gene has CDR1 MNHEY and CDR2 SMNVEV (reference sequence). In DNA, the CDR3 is TGTGCCAGCAGTTTGTCGGGCCCGCTCCAGGGCACAGATACGCAGTATTTT. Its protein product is CASSLSGPLQGTDTQYF.

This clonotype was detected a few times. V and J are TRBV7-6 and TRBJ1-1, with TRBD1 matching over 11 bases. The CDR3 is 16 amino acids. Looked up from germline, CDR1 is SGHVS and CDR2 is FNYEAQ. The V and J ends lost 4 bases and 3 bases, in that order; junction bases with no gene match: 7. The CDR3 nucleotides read TGTGCCAGCAGCTCCCTACCGGGACAGGGGGACACTGAAGCTTTCTTT. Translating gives CASSSLPGQGDTEAFF.

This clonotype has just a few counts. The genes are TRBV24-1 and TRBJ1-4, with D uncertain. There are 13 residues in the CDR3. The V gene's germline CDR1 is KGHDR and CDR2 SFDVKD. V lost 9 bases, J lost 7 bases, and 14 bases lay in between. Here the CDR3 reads CATQGRGSEKLFF. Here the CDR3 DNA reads TGTGCCACCCAAGGACGGGGTAGTGAAAAACTGTTTTTT.

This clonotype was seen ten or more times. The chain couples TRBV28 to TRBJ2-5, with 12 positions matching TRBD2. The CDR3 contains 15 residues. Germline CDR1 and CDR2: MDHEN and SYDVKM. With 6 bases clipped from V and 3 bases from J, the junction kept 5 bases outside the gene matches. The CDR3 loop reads CASRTLAGGEETQYF. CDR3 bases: TGTGCCAGCAGAACCCTAGCGGGAGGGGAAGAGACCCAGTACTTC.

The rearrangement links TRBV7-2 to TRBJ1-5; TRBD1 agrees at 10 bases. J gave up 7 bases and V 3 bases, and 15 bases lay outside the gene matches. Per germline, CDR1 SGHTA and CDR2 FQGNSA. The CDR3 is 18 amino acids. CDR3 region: CASSFDLGDRGLRQPQHF. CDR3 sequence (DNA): TGTGCCAGCAGCTTTGACCTTGGCGACAGGGGGCTTAGACAGCCCCAGCATTTT.

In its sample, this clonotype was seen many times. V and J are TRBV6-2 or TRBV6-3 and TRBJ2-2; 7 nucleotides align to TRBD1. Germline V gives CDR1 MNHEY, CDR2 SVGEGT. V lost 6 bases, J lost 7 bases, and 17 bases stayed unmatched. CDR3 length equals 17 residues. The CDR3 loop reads CASRLDVGQAFRGELFF. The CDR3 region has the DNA TGTGCCAGCAGGTTAGACGTAGGACAGGCCTTTCGCGGGGAGCTGTTTTTT.

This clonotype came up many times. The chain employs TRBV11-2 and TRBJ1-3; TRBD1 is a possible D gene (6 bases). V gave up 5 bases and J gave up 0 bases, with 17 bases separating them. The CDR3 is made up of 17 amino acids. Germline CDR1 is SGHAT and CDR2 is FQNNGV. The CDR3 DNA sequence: TGTGCCAGCAGCCCGGTGAACAGGGAGAGCTCTGGAAACACCATATATTTT. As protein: CASSPVNRESSGNTIYF. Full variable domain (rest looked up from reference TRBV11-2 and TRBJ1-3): EAGVAQSPRYKIIEKRQSVAFWCNPISGHATLYWYQQILGQGPKLLIQFQNNGVVDDSQLPKDRFSAERLKGVDSTLKIQPAKLEDSAVYLCASSPVNRESSGNTIYFGEGSWLTVV.

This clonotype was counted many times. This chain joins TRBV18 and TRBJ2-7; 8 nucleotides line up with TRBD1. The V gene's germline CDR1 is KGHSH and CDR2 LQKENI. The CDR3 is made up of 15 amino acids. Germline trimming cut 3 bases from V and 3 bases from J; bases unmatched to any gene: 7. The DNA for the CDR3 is TGTGCCAGCTCACCCCAGGGGGCGCGGGGCTACGAGCAGTACTTC. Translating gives CASSPQGARGYEQYF.

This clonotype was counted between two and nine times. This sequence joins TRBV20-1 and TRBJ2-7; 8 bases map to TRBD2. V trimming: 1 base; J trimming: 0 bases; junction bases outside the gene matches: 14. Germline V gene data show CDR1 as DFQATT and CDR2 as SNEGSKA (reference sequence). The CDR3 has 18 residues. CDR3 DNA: TGCAGTGCTAGAGTGAAGGTTAGCGGGGCCCTCAGCTCCTACGAGCAGTACTTC. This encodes CSARVKVSGALSSYEQYF.

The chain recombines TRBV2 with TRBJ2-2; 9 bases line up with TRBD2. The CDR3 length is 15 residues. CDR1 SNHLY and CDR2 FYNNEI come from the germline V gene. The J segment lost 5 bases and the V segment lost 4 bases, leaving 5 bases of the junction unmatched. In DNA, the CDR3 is TGTGCCAGCAGTGTTGGAGCGGGGGGAACCGGGGAGCTGTTTTTT. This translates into CASSVGAGGTGELFF.

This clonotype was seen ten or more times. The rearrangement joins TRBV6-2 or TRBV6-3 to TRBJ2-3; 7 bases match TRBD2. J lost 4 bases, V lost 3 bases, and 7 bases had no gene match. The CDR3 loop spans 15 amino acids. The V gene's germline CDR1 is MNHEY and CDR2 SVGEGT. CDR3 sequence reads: CASSYGGREADTQYF. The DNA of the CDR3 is TGTGCCAGCAGTTATGGCGGACGGGAGGCAGATACGCAGTATTTT.